This T cell receptor beta chain was profiled in a study of CD8+ T cells in alopecia areata. Study information: For the treated group, dosing was oral tofacitinib at 5 to 10 mg twice daily. Tofacitinib therapy lasting 6 to 18 months was followed by 6 months off drug.

Concerning this clone itself: Its antigen is unidentified.

Individuals with alopecia areata gave both lesional scalp punch biopsies and peripheral blood for collection. Study outcomes and limitations: An increase in clonality over normal scalp was evident in lesional scalp, especially alopecia totalis/universalis.

CDR3 length: 13 amino acids. Germline lookup yields CDR1 KGHSH and CDR2 LQKENI. V was clipped by 6 bases and J by 7 bases; unmatched bases: 6. TCR sequencing used cDNA made by reverse transcription of extracted RNA. TCRdb's copy holds only in-frame clones and misses some; the assay was immunoSEQ multiplex PCR. Of some 100,000 clones listed, around two fifths were seen once; the top ten hold over 3%. The TCR was taken from a human donor with alopecia areata. Sequencing was carried out using CD4+ T cells sorted from blood. The chain carries TRBV18 and TRBJ1-5, with 7 bases fitting TRBD1. The CDR3 protein is CASSQDRDQPQHF. The DNA of the CDR3 is TGTGCCAGCTCGCAAGACAGGGACCAGCCCCAGCATTTT. The entire variable domain, with the rest obtained from reference TRBV18 and TRBJ1-5, is as follows: NAGVMQNPRHLVRRRGQEARLRCSPMKGHSHVYWYRQLPEEGLKFMVYLQKENIIDESGMPKERFSAEFPKEGPSILRIQQVVRGDSAAYFCASSQDRDQPQHFGDGTRLSIL.